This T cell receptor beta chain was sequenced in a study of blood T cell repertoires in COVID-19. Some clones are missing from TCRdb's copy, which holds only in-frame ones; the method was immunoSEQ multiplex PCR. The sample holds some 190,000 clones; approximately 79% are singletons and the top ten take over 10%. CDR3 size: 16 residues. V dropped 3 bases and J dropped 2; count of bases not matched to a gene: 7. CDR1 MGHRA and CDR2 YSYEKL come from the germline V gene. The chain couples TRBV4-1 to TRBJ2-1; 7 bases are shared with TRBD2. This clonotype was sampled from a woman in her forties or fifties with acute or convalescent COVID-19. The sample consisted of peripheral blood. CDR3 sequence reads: CASSQGGGPAYNEQFF. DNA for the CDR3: TGCGCCAGCAGCCAGGGGGGAGGGCCAGCCTACAATGAGCAGTTCTTC.